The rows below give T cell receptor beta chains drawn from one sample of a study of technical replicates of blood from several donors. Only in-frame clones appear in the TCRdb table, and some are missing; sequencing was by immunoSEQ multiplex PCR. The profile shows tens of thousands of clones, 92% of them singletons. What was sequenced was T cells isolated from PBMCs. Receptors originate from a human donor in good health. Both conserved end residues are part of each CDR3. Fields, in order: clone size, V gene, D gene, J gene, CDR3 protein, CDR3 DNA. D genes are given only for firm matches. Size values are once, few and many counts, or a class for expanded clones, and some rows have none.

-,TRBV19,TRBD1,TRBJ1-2,CASKTGQGNYGYTF,TGTGCCAGTAAAACGGGACAGGGGAACTATGGCTACACCTTC
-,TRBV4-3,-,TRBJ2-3,CASSQVARGWEDTQYF,TGCGCCAGCAGCCAAGTAGCCCGGGGGTGGGAAGATACGCAGTATTTT
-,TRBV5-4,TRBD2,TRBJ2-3,CASSLRTSGNTDTQYF,TGTGCCAGCAGCTTACGAACTAGCGGAAACACAGATACGCAGTATTTT
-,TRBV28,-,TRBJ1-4,CASSRTTTNEKLFF,TGTGCCAGCAGTAGGACAACAACTAATGAAAAACTGTTTTTT
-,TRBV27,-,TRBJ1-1,CASSLATGLRNTEAFF,TGTGCCAGCAGTTTAGCCACGGGACTACGGAACACTGAAGCTTTCTTT
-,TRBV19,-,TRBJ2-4,CATTGKGGLAKNIQYF,TGTGCCACTACAGGGAAAGGTGGTCTGGCCAAAAACATTCAGTACTTC
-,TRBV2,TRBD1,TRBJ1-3,CAIPGGSGNTIYF,TGTGCCATCCCAGGGGGCTCTGGAAACACCATATATTTT
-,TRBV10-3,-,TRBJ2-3,CAISELGGTDTQYF,TGTGCCATCAGTGAGTTAGGAGGTACAGATACGCAGTATTTT
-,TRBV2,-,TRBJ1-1,CASSGDLTEAFF,TGTGCCAGCAGCGGGGACTTAACTGAAGCTTTCTTT
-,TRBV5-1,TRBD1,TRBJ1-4,CASSNLGTESTNEKLFF,TGCGCCAGCAGCAACCTAGGGACAGAATCAACTAATGAAAAACTGTTTTTT
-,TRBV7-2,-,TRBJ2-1,CASSLLGSGEQFF,TGTGCCAGCAGCTTACTAGGTTCCGGTGAGCAGTTCTTC
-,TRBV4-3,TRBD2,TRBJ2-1,CASSQLTSGKRNEQFF,TGCGCCAGCAGCCAGCTGACTAGCGGGAAGCGGAATGAGCAGTTCTTC
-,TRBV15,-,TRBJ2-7,CATSRAGRYEQYF,TGTGCCACCAGCAGGGCGGGGCGGTACGAGCAGTACTTC
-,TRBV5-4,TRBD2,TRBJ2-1,CASSLSAGANEQFF,TGTGCCAGCAGCTTATCAGCGGGAGCCAATGAGCAGTTCTTC
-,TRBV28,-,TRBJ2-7,CASRLREIYEQYF,TGTGCCAGCAGGCTACGGGAAATCTACGAGCAGTACTTC
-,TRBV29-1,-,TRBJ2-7,CSVAREYEQYF,TGCAGCGTTGCAAGGGAGTACGAGCAGTACTTC
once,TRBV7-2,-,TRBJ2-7,CASSRAGQVGEQYF,TGTGCCAGCAGTCGAGCGGGACAGGTAGGCGAGCAGTACTTC
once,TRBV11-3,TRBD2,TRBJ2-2,CASSFTSGGPSTNTGELFF,TGTGCCAGCAGCTTTACTAGCGGAGGGCCCTCCACGAACACCGGGGAGCTGTTTTTT
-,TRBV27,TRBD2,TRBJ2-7,CASGGLAGRRYEQYF,TGTGCCAGCGGCGGACTAGCGGGACGTCGCTACGAGCAGTACTTC
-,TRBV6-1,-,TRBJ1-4,CASSLTITNEKLFF,TGTGCCAGCAGCCTGACAATAACTAATGAAAAACTGTTTTTT
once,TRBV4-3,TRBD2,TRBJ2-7,CASSQVWPSGVYEQYF,TGCGCCAGCAGCCAAGTATGGCCTAGCGGGGTTTACGAGCAGTACTTC
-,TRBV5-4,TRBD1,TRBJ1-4,CASSQPDRGNEKLFF,TGTGCCAGCAGCCAACCCGACAGGGGTAATGAAAAACTGTTTTTT
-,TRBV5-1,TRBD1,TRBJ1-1,CASSTGDTEAFF,TGCGCCAGCAGCACAGGGGATACTGAAGCTTTCTTT
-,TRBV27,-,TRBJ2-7,CASSLSDTGREQYF,TGTGCCAGCAGTTTATCGGACACGGGGAGGGAGCAGTACTTC
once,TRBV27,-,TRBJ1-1,CASSLGRRTEAFF,TGTGCCAGCAGTTTAGGGCGTAGGACTGAAGCTTTCTTT
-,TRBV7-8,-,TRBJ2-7,CASQITYEQYF,TGTGCCAGCCAGATTACCTACGAGCAGTACTTC
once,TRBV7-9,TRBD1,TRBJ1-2,CASSNTGDGYTF,TGTGCCAGCAGCAACACAGGGGATGGCTACACCTTC
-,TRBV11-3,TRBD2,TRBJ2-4,CASSARSGLGNIQYF,TGTGCCAGCAGCGCTCGCAGCGGACTAGGGAACATTCAGTACTTC
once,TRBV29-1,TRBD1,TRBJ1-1,CSSQGARELNTEAFF,TGCAGCTCACAGGGGGCCCGCGAATTGAACACTGAAGCTTTCTTT
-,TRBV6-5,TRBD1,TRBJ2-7,CASSRDRTYEQYF,TGTGCCAGCAGTCGGGACAGGACATACGAGCAGTACTTC
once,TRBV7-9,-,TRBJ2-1,CASSPDSSSYNEQFF,TGTGCCAGCAGCCCGGACTCCTCCTCCTACAATGAGCAGTTCTTC
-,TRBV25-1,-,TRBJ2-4,CASLLTGLNIQYF,TGTGCCAGCCTTCTCACAGGGTTAAACATTCAGTACTTC
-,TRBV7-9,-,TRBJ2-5,CASSPVGGLETQYF,TGTGCCAGCAGCCCGGTGGGGGGACTTGAGACCCAGTACTTC
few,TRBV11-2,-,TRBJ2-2,CASSRLATAGELFF,TGTGCCAGCTCAAGGCTAGCGACGGCAGGGGAGCTGTTTTTT
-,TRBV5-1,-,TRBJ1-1,CASRSGEYTEAFF,TGCGCCAGCAGATCAGGGGAATACACTGAAGCTTTCTTT
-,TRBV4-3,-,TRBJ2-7,CASSQDYGAYEQYF,TGCGCCAGCAGCCAAGATTACGGAGCCTACGAGCAGTACTTC
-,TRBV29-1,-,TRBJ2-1,CSYNVGLSYNEQFF,TGCAGTTATAATGTCGGACTATCCTACAATGAGCAGTTCTTC
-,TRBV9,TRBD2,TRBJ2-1,CASSDATSGEEYNEQFF,TGTGCCAGCAGCGACGCGACTAGCGGGGAGGAATACAATGAGCAGTTCTTC
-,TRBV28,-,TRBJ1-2,CASSSFRGSYGYTF,TGTGCCAGCAGCTCGTTTAGGGGTTCTTATGGCTACACCTTC
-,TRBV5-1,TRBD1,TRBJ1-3,CASSFTGDNTIYF,TGCGCCAGCAGCTTTACAGGGGACAACACCATATATTTT
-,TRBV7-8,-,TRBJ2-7,CASSRDEQYF,TGTGCCAGCAGCCGGGACGAGCAGTACTTC
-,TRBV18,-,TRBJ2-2,CASSSEYTGELFF,TGTGCCAGCTCGTCAGAATACACCGGGGAGCTGTTTTTT
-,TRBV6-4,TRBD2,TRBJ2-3,CASSDGTSGSTDTQYF,TGTGCCAGCAGTGACGGGACTAGCGGGAGCACAGATACGCAGTATTTT
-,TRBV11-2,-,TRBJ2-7,CASSLAGSYEQYF,TGTGCCAGCAGCTTAGCAGGGTCCTACGAGCAGTACTTC
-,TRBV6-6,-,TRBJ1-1,CASSYLLNTEAFF,TGTGCCAGCAGTTACCTTTTGAACACTGAAGCTTTCTTT
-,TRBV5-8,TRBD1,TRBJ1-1,CASSRTGGVPTAFF,TGTGCCAGCAGCCGGACAGGGGGGGTACCTACGGCTTTCTTT
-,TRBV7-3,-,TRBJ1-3,CASSLSGGSGNTIYF,TGTGCCAGCAGCTTAAGCGGAGGCTCTGGAAACACCATATATTTT
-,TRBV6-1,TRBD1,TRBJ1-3,CASIPGTGGNTIYF,TGTGCCAGCATACCAGGGACAGGTGGAAACACCATATATTTT
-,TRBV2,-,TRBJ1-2,CASSETYWTLLNGYTF,TGTGCCAGCAGTGAGACCTACTGGACACTACTTAATGGCTACACCTTC
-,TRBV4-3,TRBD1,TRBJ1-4,CASSDTGTAEKLFF,TGCGCCAGCAGCGATACCGGGACAGCTGAAAAACTGTTTTTT
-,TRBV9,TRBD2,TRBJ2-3,CASRGDRGTSGRMTDTQYF,TGTGCCAGCAGGGGGGACAGGGGGACTAGCGGGAGAATGACAGATACGCAGTATTTT
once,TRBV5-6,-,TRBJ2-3,CASSFTGTDTQYF,TGTGCCAGCAGCTTTACGGGTACAGATACGCAGTATTTT